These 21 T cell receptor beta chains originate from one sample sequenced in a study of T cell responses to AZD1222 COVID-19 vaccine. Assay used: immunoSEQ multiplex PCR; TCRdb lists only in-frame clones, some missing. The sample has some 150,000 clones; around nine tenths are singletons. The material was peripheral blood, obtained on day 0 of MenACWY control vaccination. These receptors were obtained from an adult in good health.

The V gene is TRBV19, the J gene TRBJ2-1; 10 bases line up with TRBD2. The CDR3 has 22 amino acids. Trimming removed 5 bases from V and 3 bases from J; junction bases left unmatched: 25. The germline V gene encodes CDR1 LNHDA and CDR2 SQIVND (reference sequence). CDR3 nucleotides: TGTGCCAGTAGTCCACCACGCCCTAGCGGGGGCAACCGGGTTGACATCTACAATGAGCAGTTCTTC. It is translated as CASSPPRPSGGNRVDIYNEQFF. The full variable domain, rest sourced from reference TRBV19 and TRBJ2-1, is DGGITQSPKYLFRKEGQNVTLSCEQNLNHDAMYWYRQDPGQGLRLIYYSQIVNDFQKGDIAEGYSVSREKKESFPLTVTSAQKNPTAFYLCASSPPRPSGGNRVDIYNEQFFGPGTRLTVL.

This chain's CDR3 is CASSLEGQPYEQYF. As DNA, the CDR3 is TGTGCCAGCAGCTTAGAAGGACAGCCCTACGAGCAGTACTTC. This chain connects TRBV7-2 to TRBJ2-7, with D maybe TRBD1 (6 bases). V lost 1 base and J 2 bases, leaving 9 bases between the germline ends. Per germline, CDR1 SGHTA and CDR2 FQGNSA. The CDR3 spans 14 residues.

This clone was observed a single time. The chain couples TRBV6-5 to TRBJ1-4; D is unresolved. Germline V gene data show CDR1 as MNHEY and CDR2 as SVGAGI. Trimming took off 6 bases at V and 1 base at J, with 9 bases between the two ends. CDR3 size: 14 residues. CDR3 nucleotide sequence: TGTGCCAGCAGGGATTTGGGAACTAATGAAAAACTGTTTTTT. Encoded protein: CASRDLGTNEKLFF.

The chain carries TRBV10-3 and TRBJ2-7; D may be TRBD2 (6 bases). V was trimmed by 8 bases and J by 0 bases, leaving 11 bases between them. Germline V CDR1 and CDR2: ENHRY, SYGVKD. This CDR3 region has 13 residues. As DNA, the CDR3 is TGTGCCATCCGGGACTCGAACTCCTACGAGCAGTACTTC. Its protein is CAIRDSNSYEQYF.

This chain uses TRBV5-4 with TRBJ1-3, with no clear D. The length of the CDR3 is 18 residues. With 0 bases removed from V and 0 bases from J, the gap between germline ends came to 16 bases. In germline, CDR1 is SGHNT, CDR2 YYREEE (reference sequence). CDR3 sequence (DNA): TGTGCCAGCAGCTTGGGGGGAGGCACTACCTACTCTGGAAACACCATATATTTT. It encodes CASSLGGGTTYSGNTIYF.

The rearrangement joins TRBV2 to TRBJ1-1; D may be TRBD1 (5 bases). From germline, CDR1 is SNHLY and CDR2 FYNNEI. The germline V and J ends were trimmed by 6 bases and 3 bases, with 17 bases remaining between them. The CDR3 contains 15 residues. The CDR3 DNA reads TGTGCCAGCAGCGTATGGGACCGCTCGGACACTGAAGCTTTCTTT. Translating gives CASSVWDRSDTEAFF. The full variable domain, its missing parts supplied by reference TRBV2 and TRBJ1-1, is EPEVTQTPSHQVTQMGQEVILRCVPISNHLYFYWYRQILGQKVEFLVSFYNNEISEKSEIFDDQFSVERPDGSNFTLKIRSTKLEDSAMYFCASSVWDRSDTEAFFGQGTRLTVV.

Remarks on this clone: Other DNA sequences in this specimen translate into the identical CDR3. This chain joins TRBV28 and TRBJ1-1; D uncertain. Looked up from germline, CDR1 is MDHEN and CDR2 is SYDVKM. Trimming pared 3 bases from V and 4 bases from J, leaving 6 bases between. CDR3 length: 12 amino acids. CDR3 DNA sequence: TGTGCCAGCAGTTTTTGGGGCACTGAAGCTTTCTTT. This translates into CASSFWGTEAFF. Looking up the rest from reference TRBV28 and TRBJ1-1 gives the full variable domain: DVKVTQSSRYLVKRTGEKVFLECVQDMDHENMFWYRQDPGLGLRLIYFSYDVKMKEKGDIPEGYSVSREKKERFSLILESASTNQTSMYLCASSFWGTEAFFGQGTRLTVV.

The CDR3 sequence: CASSTDRFNEKLFF. DNA for the CDR3: TGTGCCAGTAGTACGGACAGATTTAATGAAAAACTGTTTTTT. The chain joins TRBV19 to TRBJ1-4; D may be TRBD1 (6 bases). V dropped 4 bases and J dropped 4 bases, with 10 bases sitting between them. Germline lookup yields CDR1 LNHDA and CDR2 SQIVND (reference sequence). CDR3 length: 14 residues.

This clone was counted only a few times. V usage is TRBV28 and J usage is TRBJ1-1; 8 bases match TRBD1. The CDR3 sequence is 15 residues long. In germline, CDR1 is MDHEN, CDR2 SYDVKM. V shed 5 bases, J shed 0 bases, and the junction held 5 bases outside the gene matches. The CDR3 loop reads CASSAGGRMNTEAFF. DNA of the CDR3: TGTGCCAGCAGTGCAGGGGGCCGGATGAACACTGAAGCTTTCTTT.

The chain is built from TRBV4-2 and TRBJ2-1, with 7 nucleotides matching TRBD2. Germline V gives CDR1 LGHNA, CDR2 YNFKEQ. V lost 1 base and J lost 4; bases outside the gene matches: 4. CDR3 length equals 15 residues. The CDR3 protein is CASSQGEGSYNEQFF. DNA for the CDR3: TGTGCCAGCAGCCAAGGGGAGGGCAGTTACAATGAGCAGTTCTTC.

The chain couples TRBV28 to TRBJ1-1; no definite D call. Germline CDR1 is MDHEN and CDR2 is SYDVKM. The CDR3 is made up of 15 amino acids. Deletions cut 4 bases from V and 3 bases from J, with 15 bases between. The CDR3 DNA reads TGTGCCAGCAGTTCTACCAGGATTGGGGACACTGAAGCTTTCTTT. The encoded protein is CASSSTRIGDTEAFF.

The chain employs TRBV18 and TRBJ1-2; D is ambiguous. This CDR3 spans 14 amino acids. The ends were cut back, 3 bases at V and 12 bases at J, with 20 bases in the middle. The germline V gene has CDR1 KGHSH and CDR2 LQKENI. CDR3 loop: CASSPGLGSLKHTF. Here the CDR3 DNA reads TGTGCCAGCTCACCGGGGTTGGGCAGTCTAAAACACACCTTC.

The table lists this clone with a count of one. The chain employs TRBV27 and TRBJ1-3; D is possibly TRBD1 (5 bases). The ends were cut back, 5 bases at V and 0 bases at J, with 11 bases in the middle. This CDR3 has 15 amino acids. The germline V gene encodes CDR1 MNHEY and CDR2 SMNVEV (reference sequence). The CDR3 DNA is TGTGCCAGCAGTAAACAGGCGCACTCTGGAAACACCATATATTTT. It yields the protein CASSKQAHSGNTIYF.

The CDR3 DNA reads TGTGCCAGCAGCCCCGACAGGGATAATGAAAAACTGTTTTTT. Protein sequence: CASSPDRDNEKLFF. The V gene is TRBV6-6, the J gene TRBJ1-4; TRBD1 agrees at 7 bases. The CDR3 has 14 amino acids. The V gene end was trimmed by 6 bases and the J gene end by 4 bases; junction bases not matched to a gene: 5. Germline V gene sequence: CDR1 MNHNY, CDR2 SVGAGI (reference sequence).

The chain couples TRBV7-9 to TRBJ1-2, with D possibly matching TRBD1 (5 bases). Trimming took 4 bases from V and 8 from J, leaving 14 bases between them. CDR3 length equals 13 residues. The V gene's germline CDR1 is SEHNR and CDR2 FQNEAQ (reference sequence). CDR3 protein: CASSSLKGVGYTF. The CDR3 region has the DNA TGTGCCAGCAGCTCCTTGAAAGGGGTCGGCTACACCTTC.

The CDR3, as DNA: TGTGCCAGCAGCCGAGGCGGGGGCGGGGAGCTGTTTTTT. It specifies CASSRGGGGELFF. The chain is built from TRBV27 and TRBJ2-2; 7 positions agree with TRBD2. Looked up from germline, CDR1 is MNHEY and CDR2 is SMNVEV (reference sequence). J gave up 7 bases and V 6 bases, and 5 bases lay outside the gene matches. The CDR3 length is 13 residues.

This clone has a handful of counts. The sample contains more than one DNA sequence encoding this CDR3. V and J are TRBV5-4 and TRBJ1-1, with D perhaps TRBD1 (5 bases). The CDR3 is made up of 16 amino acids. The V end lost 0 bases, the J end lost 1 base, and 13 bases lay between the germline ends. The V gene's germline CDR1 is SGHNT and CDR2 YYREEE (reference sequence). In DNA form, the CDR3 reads TGTGCCAGCAGCTTGGGGGGCGGGCAGACGAACACTGAAGCTTTCTTT. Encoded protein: CASSLGGGQTNTEAFF.

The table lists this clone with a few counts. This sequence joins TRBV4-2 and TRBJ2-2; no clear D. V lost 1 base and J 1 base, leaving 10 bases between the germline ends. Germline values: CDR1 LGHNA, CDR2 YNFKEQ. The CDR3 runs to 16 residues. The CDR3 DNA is TGTGCCAGCAGCCAAGTAACTAACCTGAACACCGGGGAGCTGTTTTTT. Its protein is CASSQVTNLNTGELFF.

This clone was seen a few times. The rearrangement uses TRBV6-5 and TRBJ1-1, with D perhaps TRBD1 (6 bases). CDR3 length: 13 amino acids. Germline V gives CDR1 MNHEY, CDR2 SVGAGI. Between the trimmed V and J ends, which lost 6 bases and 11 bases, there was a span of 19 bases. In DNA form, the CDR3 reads TGTGCCAGCAGACCTCCGGGACAACTTCCCGCTTTCTTT. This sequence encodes CASRPPGQLPAFF.

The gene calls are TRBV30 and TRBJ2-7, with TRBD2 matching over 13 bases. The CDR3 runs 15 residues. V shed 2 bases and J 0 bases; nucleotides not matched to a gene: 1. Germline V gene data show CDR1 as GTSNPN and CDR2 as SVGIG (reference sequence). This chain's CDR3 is CAWSRTSGGSYEQYF. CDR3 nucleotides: TGTGCCTGGAGTCGGACTAGCGGGGGCTCCTACGAGCAGTACTTC. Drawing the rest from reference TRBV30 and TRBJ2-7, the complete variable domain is SQTIHQWPATLVQPVGSPLSLECTVEGTSNPNLYWYRQAAGRGLQLLFYSVGIGQISSEVPQNLSASRPQDRQFILSSKKLLLSDSGFYLCAWSRTSGGSYEQYFGPGTRLTVT.

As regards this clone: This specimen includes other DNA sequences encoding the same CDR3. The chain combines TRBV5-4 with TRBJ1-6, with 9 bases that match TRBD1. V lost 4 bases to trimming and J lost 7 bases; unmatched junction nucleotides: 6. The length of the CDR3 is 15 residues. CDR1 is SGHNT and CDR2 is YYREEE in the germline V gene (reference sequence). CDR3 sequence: CASSLSGTGNSPLHF. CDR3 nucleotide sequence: TGTGCCAGCAGCCTCTCCGGGACAGGGAATTCACCCCTCCACTTT.